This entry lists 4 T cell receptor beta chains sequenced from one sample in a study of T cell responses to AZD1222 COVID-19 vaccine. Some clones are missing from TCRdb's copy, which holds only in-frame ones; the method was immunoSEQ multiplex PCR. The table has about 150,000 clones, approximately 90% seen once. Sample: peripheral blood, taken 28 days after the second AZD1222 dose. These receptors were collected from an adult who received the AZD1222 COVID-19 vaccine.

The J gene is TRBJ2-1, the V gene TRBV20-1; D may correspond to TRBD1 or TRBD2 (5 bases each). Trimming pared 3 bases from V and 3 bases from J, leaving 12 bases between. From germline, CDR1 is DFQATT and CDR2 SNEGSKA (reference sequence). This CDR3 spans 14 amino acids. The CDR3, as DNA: TGCAGTGCTAGTGGGGGTAGGATCTACAATGAGCAGTTCTTC. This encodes CSASGGRIYNEQFF.

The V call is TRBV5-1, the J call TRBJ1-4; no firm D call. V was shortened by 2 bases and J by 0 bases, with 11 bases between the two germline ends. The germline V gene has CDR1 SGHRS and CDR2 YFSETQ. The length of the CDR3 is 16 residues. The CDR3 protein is CASSFRTAATNEKLFF. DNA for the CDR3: TGCGCCAGCAGCTTCCGGACCGCAGCAACTAATGAAAAACTGTTTTTT.

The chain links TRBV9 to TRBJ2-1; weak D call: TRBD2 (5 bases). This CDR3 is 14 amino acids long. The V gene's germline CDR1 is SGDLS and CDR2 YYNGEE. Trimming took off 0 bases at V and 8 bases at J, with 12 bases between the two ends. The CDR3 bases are TGTGCCAGCAGCGTAGAGGCGGCAGCGGATGAGCAGTTCTTC. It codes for CASSVEAAADEQFF. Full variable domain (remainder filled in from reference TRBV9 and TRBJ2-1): DSGVTQTPKHLITATGQRVTLRCSPRSGDLSVYWYQQSLDQGLQFLIQYYNGEERAKGNILERFSAQQFPDLHSELNLSSLELGDSALYFCASSVEAAADEQFFGPGTRLTVL.

CDR3 coding DNA: TGTGCCAGCAGCTTGGACTGGGACAGGGATTCACCCCTCCACTTT. Translated, it gives CASSLDWDRDSPLHF. The rearrangement links TRBV7-9 to TRBJ1-6; 9 bases are a match to TRBD1. V shed 3 bases and J 8 bases; nucleotides not matched to a gene: 5. The V gene's germline CDR1 is SEHNR and CDR2 FQNEAQ (reference sequence). The CDR3 contains 15 residues.